This entry lists 17 T cell receptor beta chains sequenced from one sample in a study of cytomegalovirus exposure and HLA in healthy donors. TCRdb keeps only in-frame clones here, not all; method: immunoSEQ multiplex PCR. Of 90,000 to 100,000 clones in the sample, roughly 87% are singletons; the top ten hold 6.3%. Sample: PBMCs. Receptors originate from a man aged 18 to 30 in good health and CMV-seropositive.

J is TRBJ2-1 and V is TRBV27; possible D gene TRBD1, 6 bases. The CDR3 is 14 residues long. In germline, CDR1 is MNHEY, CDR2 SMNVEV (reference sequence). V was pared by 10 bases and J by 4 bases, with 17 bases between. CDR3 loop: CATLQRTEYNEQFF. CDR3 DNA: TGTGCCACCCTGCAGAGGACAGAGTACAATGAGCAGTTCTTC.

The genes are TRBV29-1 and TRBJ2-2; D is undetermined. This CDR3 contains 12 residues. The V and J ends lost 6 bases and 1 base respectively, with 6 bases between them. Germline values: CDR1 SQVTM, CDR2 ANQGSEA. CDR3 in DNA: TGCAGCGTGTCGGGGAACACCGGGGAGCTGTTTTTT. Translated, it gives CSVSGNTGELFF.

This clone was seen more than once but under ten times. V gene TRBV29-1 combines with J gene TRBJ2-2, with D perhaps matching TRBD1 (6 bases). Trimming left V 6 bases short and J 3 bases short, with 8 bases between. CDR1 SQVTM and CDR2 ANQGSEA come from the germline V gene. CDR3 length equals 12 residues. In nucleotides, the CDR3 is TGCAGCGTGACAGGATACACCGGGGAGCTGTTTTTT. It specifies CSVTGYTGELFF.

This sequence joins TRBV5-1 and TRBJ2-1, with a tentative D call TRBD1 (6 bases). CDR3 length: 12 amino acids. Deletions cut 2 bases from V and 9 bases from J, with 9 bases between. The germline gives CDR1 SGHRS, CDR2 YFSETQ. The CDR3 bases are TGCGCCAGCAGCTTTTCCAGGGGTGAGCAGTTCTTC. The encoded protein is CASSFSRGEQFF.

The V call is TRBV13, the J call TRBJ1-1; 9 bases match TRBD1. Per the germline V gene, CDR1 is PRHDT and CDR2 is FYEKMQ (reference sequence). The CDR3 runs 14 residues. V was clipped by 2 bases and J by 2 bases; unmatched bases: 0. For the CDR3, the DNA is TGTGCCAGCAGCTTAACAGGGGGCAACACTGAAGCTTTCTTT. Translation gives CASSLTGGNTEAFF.

This rearrangement joins TRBV29-1 to TRBJ1-1, with a weak D call TRBD1 (6 bases). The CDR3 spans 16 residues. Germline loops: CDR1 SQVTM, CDR2 ANQGSEA. The V end was cut by 8 bases, the J end by 1 base, with 23 bases between. CDR3 sequence reads: CSIWGYKGQENTEAFF. The CDR3 DNA reads TGCAGCATCTGGGGGTATAAGGGACAAGAGAACACTGAAGCTTTCTTT. The variable domain in full, with the rest retrieved from reference TRBV29-1 and TRBJ1-1, is SAVISQKPSRDICQRGTSLTIQCQVDSQVTMMFWYRQQPGQSLTLIATANQGSEATYESGFVIDKFPISRPNLTFSTLTVSNMSPEDSSIYLCSIWGYKGQENTEAFFGQGTRLTVV.

V and J are TRBV7-3 and TRBJ2-1; possible D gene TRBD2, 6 bases. The V and J ends lost 2 bases and 2 bases respectively, with 13 bases between them. The CDR3 length is 16 residues. CDR1 SGHTA and CDR2 FQGTGA come from the germline V gene. The CDR3 DNA reads as TGTGCCAGCAGCTTACTATCCGGACTACCCTACAATGAGCAGTTCTTC. This gives the protein CASSLLSGLPYNEQFF.

V gene TRBV19 combines with J gene TRBJ2-7; a possible D gene is TRBD2 (6 bases). The CDR3 totals 15 residues. The germline V and J ends were trimmed by 2 bases and 3 bases, with 14 bases remaining between them. Germline-derived CDR1 and CDR2 are LNHDA and SQIVND (reference sequence). The CDR3 sequence: CASSISGVTGYEQYF. The CDR3 coding sequence is TGTGCCAGTAGTATATCGGGGGTAACGGGCTACGAGCAGTACTTC.

The V call is TRBV4-3, the J call TRBJ2-3; 10 nucleotides agree with TRBD2. This CDR3 comprises 15 residues. The trim removed 3 bases at V and 6 bases at J, leaving 6 bases unmatched. Germline V gene data show CDR1 as LGHNA and CDR2 as YSLEER. CDR3 DNA sequence: TGCGCCAGCAGCCAGACTAGCGGGTCTGGGGATACGCAGTATTTT. Amino acids: CASSQTSGSGDTQYF.

The V and J genes are TRBV28 and TRBJ2-6; D is undetermined. Germline V gene sequence: CDR1 MDHEN, CDR2 SYDVKM. The CDR3 runs 14 residues. V lost 8 bases, J lost 2 bases, and 10 bases lay in between. The CDR3: CASSKRPGANVLTF. CDR3 DNA sequence: TGTGCCAGCTCGAAGCGACCTGGGGCCAACGTCCTGACTTTC. The full variable domain, in which reference TRBV28 and TRBJ2-6 provide the parts outside the CDR3, is DVKVTQSSRYLVKRTGEKVFLECVQDMDHENMFWYRQDPGLGLRLIYFSYDVKMKEKGDIPEGYSVSREKKERFSLILESASTNQTSMYLCASSKRPGANVLTFGAGSRLTVL.

The rearrangement uses TRBV6-6 and TRBJ1-5, with a possible D match to TRBD1 (5 bases). The CDR3 is 16 amino acids. Looked up from germline, CDR1 is MNHNY and CDR2 is SVGAGI (reference sequence). V lost 1 base, J lost 2 bases, and 12 bases lay in between. The chain's CDR3 is CASSYFRVFGNQPQHF. The CDR3 coding sequence is TGTGCCAGCAGTTACTTCAGGGTATTTGGCAATCAGCCCCAGCATTTT.

V usage is TRBV6-1 and J usage is TRBJ2-6; no clear D gene. Trimming left V 2 bases short and J 0 bases short, with 11 bases between. The CDR3 spans 17 residues. Germline CDR1 and CDR2: MNHNS and SASEGT. The CDR3, as DNA: TGTGCCAGCAGTGAATTCGGGTCCCGCTCTGGGGCCAACGTCCTGACTTTC. It yields the protein CASSEFGSRSGANVLTF.

The chain carries TRBV29-1 and TRBJ2-5; TRBD1 agrees at 10 bases. V was pared by 6 bases and J by 5 bases, with 9 bases of the junction left unmatched. Germline CDR1 is SQVTM and CDR2 is ANQGSEA. The CDR3 totals 14 residues. The CDR3 nucleotides read TGCAGCGTAGCCATGACAGGGGGCGGTGAGACCCAGTACTTC. This sequence encodes CSVAMTGGGETQYF.

A single count supports this clone. The V and J genes are TRBV7-9 and TRBJ2-2; 11 positions match TRBD2. Trimming cost V 5 bases and J 5 bases; bases outside gene matches: 4. This CDR3 has 15 residues. CDR1 SEHNR and CDR2 FQNEAQ come from the germline V gene (reference sequence). CDR3: CASSAIAGGTGELFF. The CDR3 DNA reads TGTGCCAGCAGCGCAATAGCGGGAGGGACCGGGGAGCTGTTTTTT.

The rearrangement links TRBV6-1 to TRBJ2-1, with 8 bases that match TRBD1. Per the germline V gene, CDR1 is MNHNS and CDR2 is SASEGT. The V gene end was trimmed by 5 bases and the J gene end by 6 bases; junction bases not matched to a gene: 9. This CDR3 is built from 15 residues. Here the CDR3 reads CASSPIGQGLNEQFF. Here the CDR3 DNA reads TGTGCCAGCAGTCCCATTGGACAGGGTCTCAATGAGCAGTTCTTC.

V and J are TRBV7-2 and TRBJ1-1, with D unresolved. The CDR3 loop spans 15 amino acids. The V and J ends lost 4 bases and 2 bases respectively, with 14 bases between them. Germline values: CDR1 SGHTA, CDR2 FQGNSA. CDR3 coding DNA: TGTGCCAGCAGCTCCCGCGGGTTAATTAACACTGAAGCTTTCTTT. It specifies CASSSRGLINTEAFF. The full variable domain, its missing parts supplied by reference TRBV7-2 and TRBJ1-1, is GAGVSQSPSNKVTEKGKDVELRCDPISGHTALYWYRQSLGQGLEFLIYFQGNSAPDKSGLPSDRFSAERTGGSVSTLTIQRTQQEDSAVYLCASSSRGLINTEAFFGQGTRLTVV.

V gene TRBV7-9 combines with J gene TRBJ1-3; D uncertain. V was pared by 2 bases and J by 7 bases, with 6 bases between. CDR1 is SEHNR, CDR2 FQNEAQ, per germline (reference sequence). The CDR3 sequence is 12 residues long. In DNA form, the CDR3 reads TGTGCCAGCAGCTTAACCGGGAACACCATATATTTT. This sequence encodes CASSLTGNTIYF.